Detailed here is one T cell receptor beta chain. Its target is not known. The sample originates from a study of shared clonotypes between healthy human individuals. Study details: Those who served as donors were a couple of women and three men between the ages of 18 and 49. Findings and caveats of the study: Among donors, clonotype sharing was expected to be affected by sequencing depth.

V gave up 5 bases and J gave up 3 bases; unmatched junction bases: 5. This CDR3 is built from 14 residues. The germline gives CDR1 MNHEY, CDR2 SVGAGI. Generated by immunoSEQ multiplex PCR, the TCRdb table keeps only in-frame clones and is missing some. The top ten hold over 0.12% of the sample, which has millions of clones, more than 80% seen once. The J gene is TRBJ2-7, the V gene TRBV6-5, with TRBD2 identical over 9 bases. The TCR was taken from a man aged 18 to 30 in good health. The source material was naive CD4+ T cells sorted from blood. Sample subset: CD45RA+ positively selected. CDR3 protein: CASSPQTSGYEQYF. In DNA, the CDR3 is TGTGCCAGCAGTCCGCAGACTAGCGGCTACGAGCAGTACTTC.